This is a list of T cell receptor beta chains from one sample in a study of cytomegalovirus exposure and HLA in healthy donors. This table comes from immunoSEQ multiplex PCR, and its TCRdb copy is limited to in-frame clones, with some not included. The profile shows 130,000 to 150,000 clones, around 75% of them singletons. The sequencing sample was made of PBMCs. The origin of the receptors is a man aged 55 to 69 in good health and CMV-seronegative. The CDR3 runs from the conserved cysteine through the conserved F or W. D genes are given only for firm matches. Rows give clone size only sometimes, using once, few, many, or a class for an expanded clone.

CDR3: CASTHIRGMNTEAFF; DNA: TGTGCCAGCACCCACATCAGGGGAATGAACACTGAAGCTTTCTTT; V: TRBV28; length: 15; J: TRBJ1-1; D: -; size: -
CDR3: CASSPRLAGADNEQFF; DNA: TGTGCCAGCTCACCACGACTAGCGGGAGCTGACAATGAGCAGTTCTTC; V: TRBV18; length: 16; J: TRBJ2-1; D: TRBD2; size: -
CDR3: CASSGDRVSQPQHF; DNA: TGTGCCAGCAGTGGGGACAGGGTAAGTCAGCCCCAGCATTTT; V: TRBV2; length: 14; J: TRBJ1-5; D: TRBD1; size: -
CDR3: CASSLGTDQPQHF; DNA: TGTGCCAGCAGCCTGGGGACAGACCAGCCCCAGCATTTT; V: TRBV5-4; length: 13; J: TRBJ1-5; D: TRBD1; size: -
CDR3: CASSAGGNEQFF; DNA: TGTGCCAGCAGTGCCGGGGGGAATGAGCAGTTCTTC; V: TRBV2; length: 12; J: TRBJ2-1; D: TRBD2; size: -
CDR3: CASSVGGSRYEQYF; DNA: TGTGCCAGCTCAGTTGGCGGGAGTCGCTACGAGCAGTACTTC; V: TRBV18; length: 14; J: TRBJ2-7; D: TRBD2; size: -
CDR3: CASSRDLDLETQYF; DNA: TGTGCCAGCAGCCGGGATCTTGATCTGGAGACCCAGTACTTC; V: TRBV28; length: 14; J: TRBJ2-5; D: -; size: once
CDR3: CASSLTSGTSLGRTDTQYF; DNA: TGTGCCAGCAGCTTAACAAGCGGGACCTCCCTGGGGCGCACAGATACGCAGTATTTT; V: TRBV11-3; length: 19; J: TRBJ2-3; D: TRBD2; size: -
CDR3: CSASPEETQYF; DNA: TGCAGTGCTAGCCCGGAAGAGACCCAGTACTTC; V: TRBV20-1; length: 11; J: TRBJ2-5; D: -; size: -
CDR3: CASSTLTGEVKNEQFF; DNA: TGCGCCAGCAGCACCTTAACAGGGGAGGTCAAGAATGAGCAGTTCTTC; V: TRBV5-1; length: 16; J: TRBJ2-1; D: -; size: -
CDR3: CASSDTGVYGYTF; DNA: TGTGCCAGCAGTGACACAGGGGTTTATGGCTACACCTTC; V: TRBV9; length: 13; J: TRBJ1-2; D: TRBD1; size: -
CDR3: CATDSGRRTDTQYF; DNA: TGCGCCACCGATAGCGGGAGGAGGACAGATACGCAGTATTTT; V: TRBV23-1; length: 14; J: TRBJ2-3; D: TRBD2; size: -
CDR3: CATRQADGNTIYF; DNA: TGCGCCACACGCCAGGCTGACGGAAACACCATATATTTT; V: TRBV5-1; length: 13; J: TRBJ1-3; D: -; size: -
CDR3: CATGQGATTEAFF; DNA: TGTGCCACAGGACAGGGGGCTACCACTGAAGCTTTCTTT; V: TRBV7-9; length: 13; J: TRBJ1-1; D: TRBD1; size: -
CDR3: CASSPGGAKNIQYF; DNA: TGCGCCAGCAGCCCCGGGGGAGCCAAAAACATTCAGTACTTC; V: TRBV5-1; length: 14; J: TRBJ2-4; D: -; size: -
CDR3: CASSPEKEQYF; DNA: TGCGCCAGCAGTCCCGAGAAAGAGCAGTACTTC; V: TRBV5-1; length: 11; J: TRBJ2-7; D: -; size: -
CDR3: CASSISGTGGGNQPQHF; DNA: TGTGCCAGTAGTATATCCGGGACAGGGGGCGGCAATCAGCCCCAGCATTTT; V: TRBV19; length: 17; J: TRBJ1-5; D: TRBD1; size: few
CDR3: CSVEAGRNTEAFF; DNA: TGCAGCGTTGAGGCAGGCCGGAACACTGAAGCTTTCTTT; V: TRBV29-1; length: 13; J: TRBJ1-1; D: -; size: once
CDR3: CASSYPAQGGTQYF; DNA: TGTGCCAGCAGTTACCCCGCCCAGGGGGGTACGCAGTATTTT; V: TRBV6-5; length: 14; J: TRBJ2-3; D: -; size: -
CDR3: CASTRGTGQQETQYF; DNA: TGTGCCAGCACCCGGGGGACAGGACAACAAGAGACCCAGTACTTC; V: TRBV4-2; length: 15; J: TRBJ2-5; D: TRBD1; size: -
CDR3: CASSVSASGSSEQHF; DNA: TGTGCCAGCAGCGTAAGCGCTAGCGGGAGCAGCGAGCAGCACTTC; V: TRBV9; length: 15; J: TRBJ2-7; D: TRBD2; size: once
CDR3: CASSWQGLAGGNEQFF; DNA: TGTGCCAGCAGCTGGCAGGGACTAGCGGGAGGGAATGAGCAGTTCTTC; V: TRBV7-2; length: 16; J: TRBJ2-1; D: TRBD2; size: few
CDR3: CASSVEADLEQYF; DNA: TGTGCCAGCAGCGTAGAGGCAGACTTGGAGCAGTACTTC; V: TRBV9; length: 13; J: TRBJ2-7; D: -; size: few
CDR3: CASSLGGGETEAFF; DNA: TGCGCCAGCAGCTTGGGAGGCGGGGAGACTGAAGCTTTCTTT; V: TRBV5-1; length: 14; J: TRBJ1-1; D: -; size: -
CDR3: CASSQGGQGANYGYTF; DNA: TGTGCCAGCAGCCAAGGCGGACAGGGGGCTAACTATGGCTACACCTTC; V: TRBV4-2; length: 16; J: TRBJ1-2; D: TRBD1; size: -
CDR3: CASSLGGAGEETQYF; DNA: TGTGCCAGCAGCTTGGGAGGTGCAGGGGAAGAGACCCAGTACTTC; V: TRBV5-4; length: 15; J: TRBJ2-5; D: -; size: -
CDR3: CASSLDRNEKLFF; DNA: TGTGCCAGCAGCCTAGACAGGAATGAAAAACTGTTTTTT; V: TRBV7-7; length: 13; J: TRBJ1-4; D: -; size: -
CDR3: CASSFAPDPGFPTYEQYF; DNA: TGTGCCAGCAGCTTTGCCCCGGATCCAGGGTTTCCAACGTACGAGCAGTACTTC; V: TRBV7-8; length: 18; J: TRBJ2-7; D: -; size: -
CDR3: CASSQDRASYEQYF; DNA: TGTGCCAGCAGCCAAGATCGCGCCTCCTACGAGCAGTACTTC; V: TRBV4-2; length: 14; J: TRBJ2-7; D: -; size: -
CDR3: CASSQVLAGGQYEQYF; DNA: TGCGCCAGCAGCCAAGTACTAGCGGGAGGACAATACGAGCAGTACTTC; V: TRBV4-3; length: 16; J: TRBJ2-7; D: TRBD2; size: -
CDR3: CATSREEGENSYEQYF; DNA: TGTGCCACCAGCAGAGAAGAGGGGGAGAACTCCTACGAGCAGTACTTC; V: TRBV15; length: 16; J: TRBJ2-7; D: -; size: -
CDR3: CSVEKRAAEAFF; DNA: TGCAGCGTTGAAAAGAGGGCAGCAGAAGCTTTCTTT; V: TRBV29-1; length: 12; J: TRBJ1-1; D: -; size: -
CDR3: CASSEVQQETQYF; DNA: TGTGCCAGCAGTGAAGTCCAACAAGAGACCCAGTACTTC; V: TRBV6-1; length: 13; J: TRBJ2-5; D: -; size: -
CDR3: CAISESRDRGYEQYF; DNA: TGTGCCATCAGTGAGTCCCGGGACAGGGGCTACGAGCAGTACTTC; V: TRBV10-3; length: 15; J: TRBJ2-7; D: TRBD1; size: -
CDR3: CASSLGTIGFEKLFF; DNA: TGTGCCAGCAGCTTAGGAACAATCGGGTTTGAAAAACTGTTTTTT; V: TRBV7-8; length: 15; J: TRBJ1-4; D: -; size: -
CDR3: CASISDRSSYEQYF; DNA: TGTGCCAGCATATCGGACAGGAGCTCCTACGAGCAGTACTTC; V: TRBV28; length: 14; J: TRBJ2-7; D: TRBD1; size: -
CDR3: CASSRGTGGRETQYF; DNA: TGCGCCAGCAGCCGAGGGACAGGGGGCAGGGAGACCCAGTACTTC; V: TRBV5-1; length: 15; J: TRBJ2-5; D: TRBD1; size: -
CDR3: CAWSHPNEYNEQFF; DNA: TGTGCCTGGAGTCACCCCAACGAGTACAATGAGCAGTTCTTC; V: TRBV30; length: 14; J: TRBJ2-1; D: -; size: -
CDR3: CAWSQDLMGGGQYF; DNA: TGTGCCTGGAGTCAGGACCTAATGGGGGGAGGGCAGTACTTC; V: TRBV30; length: 14; J: TRBJ2-7; D: -; size: -
CDR3: CATSRDLGGEQYF; DNA: TGTGCCACCAGCAGAGATTTGGGGGGCGAGCAGTACTTC; V: TRBV15; length: 13; J: TRBJ2-7; D: -; size: -
CDR3: CASSLPGRSTEAFF; DNA: TGTGCCAGCAGTTTACCGGGGAGGAGCACTGAAGCTTTCTTT; V: TRBV27; length: 14; J: TRBJ1-1; D: -; size: -
CDR3: CASSLTVYNEQFF; DNA: TGTGCCAGCAGCCTGACAGTATACAATGAGCAGTTCTTC; V: TRBV5-4; length: 13; J: TRBJ2-1; D: -; size: -
CDR3: CAISESAWGQGLDGYTF; DNA: TGTGCCATCAGTGAGTCGGCTTGGGGACAGGGGCTTGATGGCTACACCTTC; V: TRBV10-3; length: 17; J: TRBJ1-2; D: TRBD1; size: -
CDR3: CAWSVDSSGANVLTF; DNA: TGTGCCTGGAGTGTAGACAGTTCTGGGGCCAACGTCCTGACTTTC; V: TRBV30; length: 15; J: TRBJ2-6; D: -; size: few
CDR3: CASSPPPYKGAKSSYEQYF; DNA: TGTGCCAGCAGCCCACCGCCGTATAAGGGGGCAAAGAGCTCCTACGAGCAGTACTTC; V: TRBV7-2; length: 19; J: TRBJ2-7; D: TRBD1; size: -
CDR3: CASRPRGKTNEKLFF; DNA: TGTGCCAGCAGGCCGAGGGGGAAAACTAATGAAAAACTGTTTTTT; V: TRBV6-5; length: 15; J: TRBJ1-4; D: -; size: -
CDR3: CASSQEETGGADEQFF; DNA: TGTGCCAGCAGCCAAGAAGAGACAGGCGGTGCGGATGAGCAGTTCTTC; V: TRBV14; length: 16; J: TRBJ2-1; D: -; size: many
CDR3: CSVALTEEQYF; DNA: TGCAGCGTTGCCCTGACGGAGGAGCAGTACTTC; V: TRBV29-1; length: 11; J: TRBJ2-7; D: -; size: -
CDR3: CAWGTGGSSNQPQHF; DNA: TGTGCCTGGGGGACCGGAGGGAGTAGCAATCAGCCCCAGCATTTT; V: TRBV30; length: 15; J: TRBJ1-5; D: -; size: -
CDR3: CASSLVWSGRDYNEQFF; DNA: TGTGCCAGCAGCTTAGTTTGGAGCGGGAGGGACTACAATGAGCAGTTCTTC; V: TRBV7-9; length: 17; J: TRBJ2-1; D: TRBD2; size: -
CDR3: CASSSGAGGRNEQFF; DNA: TGTGCCAGCAGCTCAGGGGCAGGGGGCAGGAATGAGCAGTTCTTC; V: TRBV5-4; length: 15; J: TRBJ2-1; D: TRBD1; size: -
CDR3: CASSETGIGQPQHF; DNA: TGTGCCAGCAGCGAAACAGGGATAGGTCAGCCCCAGCATTTT; V: TRBV2; length: 14; J: TRBJ1-5; D: -; size: -
CDR3: CASSNRGRTNVLTF; DNA: TGCGCCAGCAGCAACAGGGGGCGAACCAACGTCCTGACTTTC; V: TRBV5-1; length: 14; J: TRBJ2-6; D: TRBD1; size: -
CDR3: CASSLTGNTEAFF; DNA: TGTGCCAGCAGCTTAACGGGGAACACTGAAGCTTTCTTT; V: TRBV11-1; length: 13; J: TRBJ1-1; D: -; size: -
CDR3: CASSVTGIGQPQHF; DNA: TGTGCCAGCAGCGTAACCGGGATAGGCCAGCCCCAGCATTTT; V: TRBV9; length: 14; J: TRBJ1-5; D: -; size: -
CDR3: CASTAGVLGYTF; DNA: TGTGCCAGCACGGCGGGAGTACTCGGCTACACCTTC; V: TRBV28; length: 12; J: TRBJ1-2; D: -; size: once
CDR3: CASNRESLNEQFF; DNA: TGTGCCAGCAACCGGGAGTCGTTGAATGAGCAGTTCTTC; V: TRBV2; length: 13; J: TRBJ2-1; D: -; size: once